Given below is one TCR beta chain in context. The protocol was immunoSEQ multiplex PCR, while the TCRdb copy is restricted to in-frame clones and leaves out a portion. The sample comprises some 70,000 clones, under 70% of which are singletons, and 5.7% rests with the top ten. The data derive from a study of cytotoxic CD8 clonotypes in ibrutinib-treated CLL. Study-wide context: Recorded responses included 25 or so partial and 2 complete; following median about 68 months, approximately 14 stayed remitted and some 12 progressed.

After removal of 4 bases from V and 3 bases from J, the junction contained 5 bases not matched to a gene. Germline V gives CDR1 SGHRS, CDR2 YFSETQ. The CDR3 runs to 15 residues. The chain recombines TRBV5-1 with TRBJ2-3; 10 nucleotides line up with TRBD1. The sample in question was PBMCs, obtained after 12 months of ibrutinib treatment. The receptor comes from a human donor with chronic lymphocytic leukemia. The DNA for the CDR3 is TGCGCCAGCAGCCCCGGACAGGGGGGGACAGATACGCAGTATTTT. This codes for CASSPGQGGTDTQYF.